A selection of T cell receptor beta chains follows, all from one sample in a study of blood T cell repertoires in COVID-19. The repertoire was sequenced with immunoSEQ multiplex PCR; TCRdb's copy has only in-frame clones and lacks some. Of 200,000 to 250,000 clones listed, 80% to 90% were seen once; the top ten hold 3% to 4%. Sequencing input: PBMCs or T cells enriched from blood (not recorded which). These TCRs come from a woman aged 40 to 50 with acute COVID-19. The CDR3 runs from the conserved cysteine through the conserved F or W. Fields, in order: D gene, V gene, clone size, J gene, CDR3 DNA, CDR3 protein. A D gene is named only where the DNA matches it firmly. Clone size is stated in some rows and not others, as once, few, many or a class when expanded.

>-|TRBV7-3|-|TRBJ2-1
TGTGCCAGCAGCGACGGGAGCCACAATGAGCAGTTCTTC
CASSDGSHNEQFF
>TRBD1|TRBV10-2|few|TRBJ2-5
TGCGCCAGCAGTAGGACAGGGCGGTCGGAGACCCAGTACTTC
CASSRTGRSETQYF
>-|TRBV11-3|-|TRBJ2-1
TGTGCCAGCAGCTTAGAAGGGAGCTCCTACAATGAGCAGTTCTTC
CASSLEGSSYNEQFF
>TRBD2|TRBV5-4|-|TRBJ2-1
TGTGCCAGCAGCCTACTAGCGGGCCCCAATGAGCAGTTCTTC
CASSLLAGPNEQFF
>-|TRBV11-3|-|TRBJ2-7
TGTGCCAGCAGCTCCTGGGACACCGCCTACGAGCAGTACTTC
CASSSWDTAYEQYF
>-|TRBV5-6|-|TRBJ1-6
TGTGCCAGCAGCTTGTTACAGTATAATTCACCCCTCCACTTT
CASSLLQYNSPLHF
>TRBD2|TRBV11-2|-|TRBJ2-7
TGTGCCAGCAGCTTAGATCTGGGGACTAGCCACTACGAGCAGTACTTC
CASSLDLGTSHYEQYF
>TRBD2|TRBV9|-|TRBJ2-7
TGTGCCAGCGGGGGGACTAGCACCTACGAGCAGTACTTC
CASGGTSTYEQYF
>TRBD1|TRBV18|-|TRBJ1-5
TGTGCCAGCTCACAGGACAGGGACAAGGATCCCCAGCATTTT
CASSQDRDKDPQHF
>-|TRBV28|once|TRBJ1-5
TGTGCCAGCAGTCTCTTCAGGGGTGGTATGAGTCAGCCCCAGCATTTT
CASSLFRGGMSQPQHF
>-|TRBV27|-|TRBJ1-6
TGTGCCAGCAGTTTAACGATTCCGGGGATCGCCTATAATTCACCCCTCCACTTT
CASSLTIPGIAYNSPLHF
>TRBD2|TRBV7-8|-|TRBJ2-7
TGTGCCAGCAGCTTATTCGGGGGCGGGAGGTTGGGGTACGAGCAGTACTTC
CASSLFGGGRLGYEQYF
>-|TRBV5-1|-|TRBJ1-6
TGCGCCAGCAGCTTGGGTGACAGCCATTCACCCCTCCACTTT
CASSLGDSHSPLHF
>-|TRBV21-1|-|TRBJ1-5
TGTGCCAGCAGCAAATCTTGGCATTTT
CASSKSWHF
>-|TRBV7-9|-|TRBJ1-1
TGTGCCAGCAGCTCTGTCAGGGGAACTGAAGCTTTCTTT
CASSSVRGTEAFF
>TRBD2|TRBV10-1|-|TRBJ2-7
TGCGCCAGCAGTGCGGGAGGGTCCTACGAGCAGTACTTC
CASSAGGSYEQYF
>-|TRBV7-3|-|TRBJ1-1
TGTGCCAGCAGCTCCTCAGTGAACACTGAAGCTTTCTTT
CASSSSVNTEAFF
>TRBD2|TRBV7-9|-|TRBJ2-1
TGTGCCAGCAGCCCGCCCGGGACTAGCGGGAGGACTCAGTTCTTC
CASSPPGTSGRTQFF
>TRBD2|TRBV3-1/TRBV3-2|-|TRBJ2-7
TGTGCCAGCAGCCAAGAAACTAGCGGGAGTTACGAGCAGTACTTC
CASSQETSGSYEQYF
>-|TRBV24-1|-|TRBJ2-5
TGTGCCACCAGTGTCCCAAGCCGGGCCCTGAAGCGGGAGACCCAGTACTTC
CATSVPSRALKRETQYF
>TRBD1|TRBV6-6|-|TRBJ1-5
TGTGCCAGCAGAGGGACAGGCGGCCCCTCCCAGCCCCAGCATTTT
CASRGTGGPSQPQHF
>-|TRBV25-1|-|TRBJ2-5
TGTGCCAGCAGGAGCTTCCAAGAGACCCAGTACTTC
CASRSFQETQYF
>TRBD1|TRBV19|-|TRBJ2-5
TGTGCCAGTTCTTTGGGACAGATACAAGAGACCCAGTACTTC
CASSLGQIQETQYF
>TRBD2|TRBV19|-|TRBJ2-4
TGTGCCAGTACCCTGCGGTTTGCGGGAGAGTCCAAAAACATTCAGTACTTC
CASTLRFAGESKNIQYF
>-|TRBV3-1/TRBV3-2|-|TRBJ2-1
TGTGCCAGCAGCCAACGAGCGGCTCAGATAGACAATGAGCAGTTCTTC
CASSQRAAQIDNEQFF
>TRBD1|TRBV6-5|once|TRBJ2-7
TGTGCCAGCAAGATCCGGGACAGGGTGGGCGAGCAGTACTTC
CASKIRDRVGEQYF
>TRBD2|TRBV29-1|-|TRBJ2-1
TGCAGCGCCCATAGGGGAGGGCCGGTTGATGAGCAGTTCTTC
CSAHRGGPVDEQFF
>TRBD1|TRBV7-9|few|TRBJ1-5
TGTGCCAGCAGCTCCGGGACAGGGCGGGATCAGCCCCAGCATTTT
CASSSGTGRDQPQHF
>TRBD1|TRBV27|-|TRBJ2-7
TGTGCCAGCAGTTTATCTCCAGGGGGCGCGTGGGAGCAGTACTTC
CASSLSPGGAWEQYF
>-|TRBV5-1|few|TRBJ2-7
TGCGCCAGCAGGTTCAACTACGGCGCTCCCTACGAGCAGTACTTC
CASRFNYGAPYEQYF
>TRBD1|TRBV27|few|TRBJ2-7
TGTGCCAGCAGTTTATCGGGACAGGGTTTATACGAGCAGTACTTC
CASSLSGQGLYEQYF
>TRBD2|TRBV24-1|-|TRBJ2-1
TGTGCCACCAGTGATCCCGGGAGGGGTGAGCAGTTCTTC
CATSDPGRGEQFF
>-|TRBV30|-|TRBJ2-2
TGTGCCTGGAGTGAGGCCCGGGAAAAACCACGCACCGGGGAGCTGTTTTTT
CAWSEAREKPRTGELFF
>TRBD1|TRBV4-3|-|TRBJ1-2
TGCGCCAGCAACCCCCAGCTCGGGGGGGGGACAGCCAACTATGGCTACACCTTC
CASNPQLGGGTANYGYTF
>-|TRBV5-1|few|TRBJ2-7
TGCGCCAGCAGCGCACAAGACTACGAGCAGTACTTC
CASSAQDYEQYF
>TRBD1|TRBV28|-|TRBJ2-7
TGTGCCAGCAGTTTAAGACAGGGGGCGAGCGAGCAGTACTTC
CASSLRQGASEQYF
>-|TRBV28|-|TRBJ1-1
TGTGCCAGCAGTTCCCTGTGGGGAGGGGCTTTCTTT
CASSSLWGGAFF
>-|TRBV7-2|-|TRBJ2-3
TGTGCCAGCAGCTCGACACAGACAGATACGCAGTATTTT
CASSSTQTDTQYF
>-|TRBV18|-|TRBJ2-2
TGTGCCAGCTCACCACGGCAGGGTCACACCGGGGAGCTGTTTTTT
CASSPRQGHTGELFF
>-|TRBV27|-|TRBJ1-1
TGTGCCAGCAGTTTGAGAAGGGGGACGAGGAACACTGAAGCTTTCTTT
CASSLRRGTRNTEAFF
>-|TRBV27|-|TRBJ1-2
TGTGCCAGCAGCCCTCGCAACAGGGCGGAAGGCTACACCTTC
CASSPRNRAEGYTF
>-|TRBV3-1/TRBV3-2|once|TRBJ1-6
TGTGCCAGCAGCCAAGGAGTGGGAGGGAATTCACCCCTCCACTTT
CASSQGVGGNSPLHF
>-|TRBV6-2/TRBV6-3|few|TRBJ1-1
TGTGCCAGCAGTTACTTCTGGAACACTGAAGCTTTCTTT
CASSYFWNTEAFF
>-|TRBV7-9|-|TRBJ2-3
TGTGCCAGCAGCTTACGGGCAGGGAGCACAGATACGCAGTATTTT
CASSLRAGSTDTQYF
>TRBD1|TRBV6-2/TRBV6-3|once|TRBJ1-5
TGTGCCAGCAGTGGGACAGGGGGTGGGCAGCCCCAGCATTTT
CASSGTGGGQPQHF
>-|TRBV28|-|TRBJ1-5
TGTGCCAGCAGTTTCCCGGGAGCCCAGAATCAGCCCCAGCATTTT
CASSFPGAQNQPQHF
>-|TRBV7-2|few|TRBJ2-1
TGTGCCAGCAGCTTAGTAGTAACCAATGAGCAGTTCTTC
CASSLVVTNEQFF
>TRBD2|TRBV7-9|-|TRBJ2-1
TGTGCCAGCAGCTTACGGCTAGCGGGGGATGAGCAGTTCTTC
CASSLRLAGDEQFF
>TRBD1|TRBV30|-|TRBJ1-2
TGTGCCTGGAGTAACAGGGGCGGGGGCTACACCTTC
CAWSNRGGGYTF
>-|TRBV2|once|TRBJ1-5
TGTGCCAGCAGTCCTGACTATAGCAATCAGCCCCAGCATTTT
CASSPDYSNQPQHF
>-|TRBV9|-|TRBJ2-3
TGTGCCAGCAGCGCCGGGACTAGCACAGATACGCAGTATTTT
CASSAGTSTDTQYF
>TRBD2|TRBV11-2|-|TRBJ2-2
TGTGCCAGCAGCCTGCTAGCGGGAGCCGGGGAGCTGTTTTTT
CASSLLAGAGELFF
>TRBD2|TRBV9|-|TRBJ2-6
TGTGCCAGCAGCGTAGCGGGAGGCTTCTCTGGGGCCAACGTCCTGACTTTC
CASSVAGGFSGANVLTF